A single sample is the source of the 14 T cell receptor beta chains below, sequenced in a study of blood T cells in healthy people across ages. The second PCR ran about 6 to 12 cycles with a sample-barcoded 5' primer and J-beta primers. TCRdb used MiXCR to reprocess the 5' RACE reads, holding one entry per CDR3 protein. This sample carries hundreds of thousands of distinct CDR3 sequences, 58% of them seen once, and the ten largest clones take about 20%. The material sequenced was blood. The receptor set was obtained from a man aged 25 to 45 in good health.

This chain connects TRBV6-1 to TRBJ2-3; 7 bases map to TRBD2. The CDR3 consists of 15 residues. V trimming: 9 bases; J trimming: 1 base; junction bases outside the gene matches: 10. CDR1 is MNHNS, CDR2 SASEGT, per germline. The CDR3 region has the DNA TGTGCCAGTACTGGTTTCGCGGGGGGCACAGATACGCAGTATTTT. As protein: CASTGFAGGTDTQYF.

The chain has TRBV3-1 and TRBJ2-7, with a possible D match to TRBD1 (5 bases). The assigned J gene may be wrong: the sequence end matches TRBJ2-4 better. The CDR3 spans 14 residues. Per the germline V gene, CDR1 is LGHDT and CDR2 is YNNKEL (reference sequence). The CDR3 DNA is TGTGCCAGCAGCCAAGATCGCAGGGCCTACATTCAGTACTTC. This sequence encodes CASSQDRRAYIQYF.

V usage is TRBV7-2 and J usage is TRBJ2-1; TRBD2 aligns across 7 bases. The CDR3 loop spans 15 amino acids. J lost 9 bases, V lost 5 bases, and 13 bases had no gene match. Germline V gene sequence: CDR1 SGHTA, CDR2 FQGNSA. CDR3 amino acids: CASSTRLANGGEQFF. The DNA of the CDR3 is TGTGCCAGCAGCACCCGACTAGCTAATGGTGGTGAGCAGTTCTTC.

This clonotype was seen more than once but under ten times. The J gene is TRBJ2-3, the V gene TRBV12-3 or TRBV12-4; D remains unclear. V gave up 6 bases and J gave up 1 base, with 8 bases separating them. The CDR3 runs to 13 residues. This CDR3 reads CASRTAGTDTQYF. The CDR3 DNA reads TGTGCCAGCAGGACCGCCGGCACAGATACGCAGTATTTT.

This chain links TRBV20-1 with TRBJ2-7, with D possibly matching TRBD1 (5 bases). CDR1 DFQATT and CDR2 SNEGSKA come from the germline V gene (reference sequence). Trimming pared 3 bases from V and 6 bases from J, leaving 9 bases between. This CDR3 is built from 11 residues. The DNA of the CDR3 is TGCAGTGCTAGTAGGGGCTCCGAGCAGTACTTC. It encodes CSASRGSEQYF.

Turning to this clonotype: At one of its ends the junction is not consistent with the germline gene, which may arise from a read error. The chain combines TRBV30 with TRBJ2-7, with a possible D match to TRBD2 (5 bases). The CDR3 is made up of 13 amino acids. Germline CDR1 and CDR2: GTSNPN and SVGIG (reference sequence). The CDR3 nucleotides read TGCGCCTGGAGTTATGGGAGTTCCTACGAGCAGTACTTC. It encodes CAWSYGSSYEQYF. Full variable domain (rest looked up from reference TRBV30 and TRBJ2-7): SQTIHQWPATLVQPVGSPLSLECTVEGTSNPNLYWYRQAAGRGLQLLFYSVGIGQISSEVPQNLSASRPQDRQFILSSKKLLLSDSGFYLCAWSYGSSYEQYFGPGTRLTVT.

The chain recombines TRBV3-1 with TRBJ1-2; D uncertain. Germline V gives CDR1 LGHDT, CDR2 YNNKEL (reference sequence). The length of the CDR3 is 15 residues. The V gene lost 1 base and the J gene lost 3 bases, with 12 bases spanning the gap. CDR3 in amino acids: CASSQGIGVDYGYTF. CDR3 nucleotide sequence: TGTGCCAGCAGCCAAGGGATCGGGGTAGACTATGGCTACACCTTC.

The CDR3 sequence is CASSQDHRDRSNQPQHF. DNA of the CDR3: TGTGCCAGCAGCCAAGATCATCGGGACAGGAGCAATCAGCCCCAGCATTTT. The rearrangement links TRBV4-2 to TRBJ1-5; TRBD1 matches 8 bases. The CDR3 has 17 amino acids. The V and J ends lost 0 bases and 1 base, in that order; junction bases with no gene match: 5. Germline CDR1 reads LGHNA; CDR2 reads YNFKEQ.

The chain employs TRBV4-2 and TRBJ2-2; D gene ambiguous. V was pared by 1 base and J by 1 base, with 16 bases between. The CDR3 contains 18 residues. Germline V gene sequence: CDR1 LGHNA, CDR2 YNFKEQ. The CDR3 sequence is CASSQAVVTVWNTGELFF. The CDR3 DNA is TGTGCCAGCAGCCAAGCGGTGGTGACGGTTTGGAACACCGGGGAGCTGTTTTTT.

The genes are TRBV3-1 and TRBJ2-4, with D maybe TRBD2 (5 bases). With the DNA end fitting TRBJ2-7 better, the J assignment may be wrong. The CDR3 is 15 amino acids. Looked up from germline, CDR1 is LGHDT and CDR2 is YNNKEL (reference sequence). The CDR3 protein is CASSQDIGGPYEQYF. CDR3 in DNA: TGTGCCAGCAGCCAAGATATCGGCGGGCCCTACGAGCAGTACTTC.

The chain links TRBV7-2 to TRBJ2-7, with 8 bases aligning to TRBD2. In germline, CDR1 is SGHTA, CDR2 FQGNSA. CDR3 size: 14 residues. Trimming removed 7 bases from V and 5 bases from J; junction bases left unmatched: 10. The CDR3 spells CASNPAGGPNEQYF. The CDR3 DNA sequence: TGTGCCAGCAACCCCGCGGGGGGCCCTAACGAGCAGTACTTC.

The rearrangement uses TRBV10-3 and TRBJ2-5; 7 bases are a match to TRBD1. Germline values: CDR1 ENHRY, CDR2 SYGVKD. CDR3 length: 12 residues. V shed 11 bases, J shed 11 bases, and the junction held 14 bases outside the gene matches. In nucleotides, the CDR3 is TGTGCCGCAGGGACAGCCTTAAATGAGCAGTACTTC. This translates into CAAGTALNEQYF.

This clonotype has a handful of counts. The chain carries TRBV7-2 and TRBJ1-5, with 8 nucleotides matching TRBD1. Per germline, CDR1 SGHTA and CDR2 FQGNSA. V lost 3 bases and J lost 6; bases outside the gene matches: 4. This CDR3 is 14 amino acids long. This CDR3 reads CASSFQGAGQPQHF. CDR3 DNA: TGTGCCAGCAGCTTCCAGGGGGCGGGTCAGCCCCAGCATTTT.

The J gene is TRBJ2-7, the V gene TRBV2, with D possibly TRBD2 on 5 matching bases. The last part of the DNA fits TRBJ2-4 better; the J call may be wrong. The V gene's germline CDR1 is SNHLY and CDR2 FYNNEI. The CDR3 is made up of 15 amino acids. CDR3: CASSPGVAIGNIQYF. The CDR3 region has the DNA TGTGCCAGCAGCCCCGGGGTAGCGATCGGAAACATTCAGTACTTC.